A single sample gave rise to the 32 T cell receptor beta chains below, sequenced in a study of T cells expressing NK-cell markers. TCRdb re-called the 5' RACE reads, yielding one record per CDR3 amino acid sequence without DNA. This table lists under 500,000 distinct CDR3 sequences. Input material: blood T cells: a sorted CD56 or NKG2C T cell subset, CD4+ or CD8+ T cells, or bulk PBMC T cells (not recorded which). The receptors originated from a woman aged 18 to 75 in good health.

V usage is TRBV2 and J usage is TRBJ1-2. The CDR3 runs 15 residues. Germline CDR1 is SNHLY and CDR2 is FYNNEI. This CDR3 is CASSEGQGSNYGYTF.

The chain recombines TRBV6-5 with TRBJ1-6. CDR1 and CDR2 from the germline V gene are MNHEY and SVGAGI. The CDR3 length is 13 residues. The CDR3: CASSLDSNSPLHF.

The V gene is TRBV19, the J gene TRBJ1-2. The CDR3 covers 14 residues. Germline CDR1 reads LNHDA; CDR2 reads SQIVND (reference sequence). CDR3 protein: CASTFLQESYGYTF.

The chain is built from TRBV18 and TRBJ1-1. Per germline, CDR1 KGHSH and CDR2 LQKENI. The CDR3 totals 14 residues. This chain's CDR3 is CASSPRRGNTEAFF.

The chain carries TRBV5-1 and TRBJ1-2; TCRdb's D call, TRBD1, is unchecked because there is no DNA. CDR1 is SGHRS, CDR2 YFSETQ, per germline. There are 15 residues in the CDR3. CDR3: CASSLVTGGDYGYTF.

The chain employs TRBV6-2 or TRBV6-3 and TRBJ1-1; the TCRdb call, TRBD1, lacks DNA for checking. The CDR3 is made up of 14 amino acids. From germline, CDR1 is MNHEY and CDR2 SVGEGT. CDR3 region: CASSLWASNTEAFF.

The CDR3 spells CSARLADYEQYF. This sequence joins TRBV20-1 and TRBJ2-7; with no DNA, the TCRdb D assignment of TRBD2 cannot be verified. Germline V gene sequence: CDR1 DFQATT, CDR2 SNEGSKA (reference sequence). This CDR3 region has 12 residues.

The V call is TRBV30, the J call TRBJ1-5; TCRdb proposes TRBD1, but this gene call is untestable without DNA. The CDR3 is made up of 13 amino acids. Germline V gives CDR1 GTSNPN, CDR2 SVGIG (reference sequence). The CDR3: CAWREGGDQPQHF.

V gene TRBV4-1 combines with J gene TRBJ1-1. Germline loops: CDR1 MGHRA, CDR2 YSYEKL. The CDR3 contains 14 residues. The CDR3 spells CASSQDQVLPEAFF.

V usage is TRBV20-1 and J usage is TRBJ2-1. CDR1 DFQATT and CDR2 SNEGSKA come from the germline V gene (reference sequence). The CDR3 sequence is 13 residues long. CDR3 residues: CSARVDAYNEQFF.

The chain joins TRBV9 to TRBJ2-1; the TCRdb call, TRBD1, lacks DNA for checking. This CDR3 is 17 amino acids long. The germline V gene encodes CDR1 SGDLS and CDR2 YYNGEE. Here the CDR3 reads CASSVVGSGGLGNEQFF.

The chain links TRBV6-2 or TRBV6-3 to TRBJ2-4. This CDR3 comprises 13 residues. Germline V gene sequence: CDR1 MNHEY, CDR2 SVGEGT. The CDR3 spells CASSYLKVDIQYF.

The J gene is TRBJ1-1, the V gene TRBV5-4; the D call of TRBD1 rests on TCRdb alone, since no DNA is present to check it. Germline V gives CDR1 SGHNT, CDR2 YYREEE (reference sequence). The CDR3 is made up of 15 amino acids. Here the CDR3 reads CASSIPTGGGTEAFF.

The V and J genes are TRBV12-3 or TRBV12-4 and TRBJ1-5; TCRdb indicates TRBD1, and absent DNA this call remains unverified. The CDR3 has 15 residues. CDR3 sequence: CASGQDSTYYQPQHF.

The chain has TRBV4-2 and TRBJ2-7; TCRdb picks TRBD2, but there is no DNA to check that call. From germline, CDR1 is LGHNA and CDR2 YNFKEQ. The CDR3 runs 13 residues. This chain's CDR3 is CASSQVGPYEQYF.

J is TRBJ1-5 and V is TRBV6-2 or TRBV6-3; the D call from TCRdb, TRBD1, cannot be confirmed without DNA. Germline loops: CDR1 MNHEY, CDR2 SVGEGT. This CDR3 comprises 15 residues. The CDR3 sequence is CATRGGAGGNQPQHF.

The chain recombines TRBV7-2 with TRBJ1-2. Germline assignment: CDR1 SGHTA and CDR2 FQGNSA. The CDR3 has 12 amino acids. The CDR3 is CASSYPSGGYTF.

The chain links TRBV12-3 or TRBV12-4 to TRBJ2-3. The CDR3 totals 14 residues. CDR3 amino acids: CASSLSGSTDTQYF.

The rearrangement joins TRBV15 to TRBJ2-5. CDR1 and CDR2 from the germline V gene are LNHNV and YYDKDF (reference sequence). The CDR3 extends over 14 amino acids. The CDR3: CATSRGVSQETQYF.

This chain links TRBV12-3 or TRBV12-4 with TRBJ1-6; TCRdb selects TRBD1, and the lack of DNA leaves this call unchecked. This CDR3 is 16 amino acids long. This CDR3 reads CASSLGGQGYNSPLHF.

The CDR3 sequence: CASSQDLPTVAKNIQYF. The genes are TRBV4-1 and TRBJ2-4; as DNA is missing, the TRBD1 call by TCRdb cannot be tested. This CDR3 spans 17 amino acids. In germline, CDR1 is MGHRA, CDR2 YSYEKL.

The chain links TRBV18 to TRBJ1-5; TCRdb lists TRBD1, though no DNA is available to test this call. Looked up from germline, CDR1 is KGHSH and CDR2 is LQKENI. The CDR3 has 15 residues. The CDR3 reads CASSRTALGGQPQHF. Complete variable domain (other parts from reference TRBV18 and TRBJ1-5): NAGVMQNPRHLVRRRGQEARLRCSPMKGHSHVYWYRQLPEEGLKFMVYLQKENIIDESGMPKERFSAEFPKEGPSILRIQQVVRGDSAAYFCASSRTALGGQPQHFGDGTRLSIL.

This chain uses TRBV27 with TRBJ1-5; TCRdb designates TRBD1, a call that cannot be tested without DNA. Germline V gene lookup returns CDR1 MNHEY and CDR2 SMNVEV (reference sequence). The CDR3 runs to 14 residues. The CDR3 loop is CASRGTGANQPQHF.

This sequence joins TRBV7-9 and TRBJ2-7; TCRdb's assignment of TRBD1 cannot be checked, as there is no DNA. CDR3 length: 13 amino acids. The germline CDR1 and CDR2 sequences are SEHNR and FQNEAQ (reference sequence). CDR3 residues: CASSSPLVLEQYF. Full variable domain (outside the CDR3, taken from reference TRBV7-9 and TRBJ2-7): DTGVSQNPRHKITKRGQNVTFRCDPISEHNRLYWYRQTLGQGPEFLTYFQNEAQLEKSRLLSDRFSAERPKGSFSTLEIQRTEQGDSAMYLCASSSPLVLEQYFGPGTRLTVT.

This chain joins TRBV20-1 and TRBJ2-1; TCRdb names TRBD2, which stays unverified in the absence of DNA. The CDR3 length is 16 residues. The germline V gene encodes CDR1 DFQATT and CDR2 SNEGSKA (reference sequence). CDR3 sequence reads: CSAPGRLAGRQLEQFF.

The J gene is TRBJ1-6, the V gene TRBV7-2. The germline V gene has CDR1 SGHTA and CDR2 FQGNSA. This CDR3 is 17 amino acids long. The CDR3 region is CASSPSLGNSYNSPLHF. The whole variable domain, remainder taken from reference TRBV7-2 and TRBJ1-6, is GAGVSQSPSNKVTEKGKDVELRCDPISGHTALYWYRQSLGQGLEFLIYFQGNSAPDKSGLPSDRFSAERTGGSVSTLTIQRTQQEDSAVYLCASSPSLGNSYNSPLHFGNGTRLTVT.

The genes are TRBV20-1 and TRBJ2-1; the D gene TCRdb calls, TRBD2, cannot be checked with no DNA. Looked up from germline, CDR1 is DFQATT and CDR2 is SNEGSKA (reference sequence). The CDR3 is 16 residues long. CDR3: CSALHTGTSGYNEQFF.

The chain couples TRBV12-3 or TRBV12-4 to TRBJ1-2; TCRdb's D call, TRBD1, is unchecked because there is no DNA. This CDR3 region has 15 residues. The CDR3 region is CASSLGAGGTYGYTF.

The genes are TRBV6-1 and TRBJ1-2. Germline V lookup: CDR1 MNHNS, CDR2 SASEGT. The CDR3 covers 14 residues. The CDR3 loop reads CASSEANRGVGYTF.

The chain links TRBV12-3 or TRBV12-4 to TRBJ2-3; TCRdb selects TRBD2, and the lack of DNA leaves this call unchecked. There are 14 residues in the CDR3. The chain's CDR3 is CASVLRAFTDTQYF.

This chain links TRBV28 with TRBJ2-7; without DNA, the TCRdb call of TRBD1 cannot be checked. CDR3 length: 13 amino acids. Germline V gene data show CDR1 as MDHEN and CDR2 as SYDVKM. This CDR3 reads CASRGPGNDEQYF.

This chain's CDR3 is CASSQGRGNTEAFF. This chain uses TRBV7-2 with TRBJ1-1. The germline V gene encodes CDR1 SGHTA and CDR2 FQGNSA. The CDR3 totals 14 residues.